This entry concerns a single T cell receptor (beta chain). Its target is unknown. The PCR was carried out with 60 Vbeta primers and 13 Jbeta primers. Measured with immunoSEQ multiplex PCR; TCRdb has only the in-frame clones, and not every one. The table includes about 160,000 clones, 70% to 80% detected once. This specimen comes from a study of cytomegalovirus exposure and HLA in healthy donors. Study-wide findings and caveats: Most observed TCR sequences were rare, whereas some public TCRs were detected in many donors.

Every donor was a healthy person donating bone marrow. Sequenced input: PBMCs. This receptor was taken from a man aged 45-60 years in good health and CMV-seropositive.

CDR3 loop: CASRNRVLYEQYF. The CDR3 DNA follows: TGCGCCAGCAGGAATCGGGTCTTGTACGAGCAGTACTTC. The gene calls are TRBV10-2 and TRBJ2-7, with unresolved D. V was clipped by 6 bases and J by 4 bases, with 13 bases between them. The CDR3 spans 13 residues. From germline, CDR1 is WSHSY and CDR2 SAAADI.